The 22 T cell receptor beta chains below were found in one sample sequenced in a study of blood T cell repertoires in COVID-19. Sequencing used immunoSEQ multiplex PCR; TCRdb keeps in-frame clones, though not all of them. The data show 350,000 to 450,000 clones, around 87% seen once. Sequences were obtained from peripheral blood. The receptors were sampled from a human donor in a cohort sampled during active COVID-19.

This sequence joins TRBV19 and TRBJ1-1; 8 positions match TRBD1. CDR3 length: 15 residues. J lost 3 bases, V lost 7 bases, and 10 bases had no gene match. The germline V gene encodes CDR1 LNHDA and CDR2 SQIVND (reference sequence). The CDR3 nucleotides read TGTGCCAGTATGAGACAGGGGTTTTCGGACACTGAAGCTTTCTTT. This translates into CASMRQGFSDTEAFF.

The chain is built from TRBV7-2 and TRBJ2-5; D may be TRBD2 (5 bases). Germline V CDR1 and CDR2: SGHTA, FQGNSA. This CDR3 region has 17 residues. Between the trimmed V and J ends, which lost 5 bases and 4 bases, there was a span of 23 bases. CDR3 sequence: CASSPRAPAAAGETQYF. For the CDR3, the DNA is TGTGCCAGCAGCCCTAGAGCCCCAGCGGCGGCGGGAGAGACCCAGTACTTC.

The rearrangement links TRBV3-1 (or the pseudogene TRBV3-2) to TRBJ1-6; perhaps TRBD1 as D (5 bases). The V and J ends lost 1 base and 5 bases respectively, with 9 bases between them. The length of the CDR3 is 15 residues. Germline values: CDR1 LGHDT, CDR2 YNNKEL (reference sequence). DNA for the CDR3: TGTGCCAGCAGCCAAGCGACAGTGAATAATTCACCCCTCCACTTT. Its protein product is CASSQATVNNSPLHF.

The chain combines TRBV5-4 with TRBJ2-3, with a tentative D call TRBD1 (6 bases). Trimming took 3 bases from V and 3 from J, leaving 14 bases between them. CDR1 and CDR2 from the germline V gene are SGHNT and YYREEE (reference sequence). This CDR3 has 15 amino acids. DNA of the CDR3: TGTGCCAGCAGCTCAGGGGTTCACTTAACAGATACGCAGTATTTT. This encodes CASSSGVHLTDTQYF.

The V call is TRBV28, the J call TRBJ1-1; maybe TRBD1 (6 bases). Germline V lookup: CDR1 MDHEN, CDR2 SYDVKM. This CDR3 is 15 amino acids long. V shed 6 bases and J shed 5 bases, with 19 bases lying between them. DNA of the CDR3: TGTGCCAGCAGCCCACAACCTAGGGGGGGTACTGAAGCTTTCTTT. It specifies CASSPQPRGGTEAFF.

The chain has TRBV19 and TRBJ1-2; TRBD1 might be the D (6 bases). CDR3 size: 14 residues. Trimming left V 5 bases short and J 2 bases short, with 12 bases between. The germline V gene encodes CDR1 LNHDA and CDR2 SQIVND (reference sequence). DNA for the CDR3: TGTGCCAGTAGTCCGACAGGAGAAAACTATGGCTACACCTTC. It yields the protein CASSPTGENYGYTF.

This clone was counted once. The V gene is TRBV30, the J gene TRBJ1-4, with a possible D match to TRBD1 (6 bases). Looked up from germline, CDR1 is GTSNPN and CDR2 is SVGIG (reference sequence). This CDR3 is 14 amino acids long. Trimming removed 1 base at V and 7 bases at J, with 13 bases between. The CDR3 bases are TGTGCCTGGAGTGAGGGGGAGTACAGTGAAAAACTGTTTTTT. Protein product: CAWSEGEYSEKLFF.

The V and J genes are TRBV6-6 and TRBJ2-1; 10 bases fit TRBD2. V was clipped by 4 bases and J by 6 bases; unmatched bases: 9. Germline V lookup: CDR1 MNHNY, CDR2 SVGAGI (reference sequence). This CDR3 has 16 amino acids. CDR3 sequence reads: CASSSHTSGVGNEQFF. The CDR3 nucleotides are TGTGCCAGCAGTTCGCACACTAGCGGGGTGGGCAATGAGCAGTTCTTC.

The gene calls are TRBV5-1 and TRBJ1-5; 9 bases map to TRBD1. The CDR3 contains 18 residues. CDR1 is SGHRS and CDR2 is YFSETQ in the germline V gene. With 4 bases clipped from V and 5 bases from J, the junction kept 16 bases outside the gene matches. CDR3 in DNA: TGCGCCAGCAGCCAACGGGACAGGGCAGATTATACGTATCAGCCCCAGCATTTT. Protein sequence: CASSQRDRADYTYQPQHF. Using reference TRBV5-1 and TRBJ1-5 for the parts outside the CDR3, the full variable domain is KAGVTQTPRYLIKTRGQQVTLSCSPISGHRSVSWYQQTPGQGLQFLFEYFSETQRNKGNFPGRFSGRQFSNSRSEMNVSTLELGDSALYLCASSQRDRADYTYQPQHFGDGTRLSIL.

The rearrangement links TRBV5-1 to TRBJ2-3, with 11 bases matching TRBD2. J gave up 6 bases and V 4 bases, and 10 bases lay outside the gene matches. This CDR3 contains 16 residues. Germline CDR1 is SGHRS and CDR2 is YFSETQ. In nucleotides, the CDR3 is TGCGCCAGCAGCCAGGGACTAGCGGCCCGGTTTGATACGCAGTATTTT. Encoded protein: CASSQGLAARFDTQYF.

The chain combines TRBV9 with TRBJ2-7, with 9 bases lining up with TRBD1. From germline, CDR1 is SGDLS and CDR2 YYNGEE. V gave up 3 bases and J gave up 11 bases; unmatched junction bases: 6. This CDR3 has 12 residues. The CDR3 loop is CASSADRGVKYF. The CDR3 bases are TGTGCCAGCAGCGCCGACAGGGGGGTGAAGTACTTC.

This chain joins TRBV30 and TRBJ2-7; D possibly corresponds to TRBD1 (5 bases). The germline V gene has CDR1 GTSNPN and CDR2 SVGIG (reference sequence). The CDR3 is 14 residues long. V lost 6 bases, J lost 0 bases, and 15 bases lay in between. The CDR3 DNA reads TGTGCCTGTAATACAGGAACGAGCTCCTACGAGCAGTACTTC. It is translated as CACNTGTSSYEQYF.

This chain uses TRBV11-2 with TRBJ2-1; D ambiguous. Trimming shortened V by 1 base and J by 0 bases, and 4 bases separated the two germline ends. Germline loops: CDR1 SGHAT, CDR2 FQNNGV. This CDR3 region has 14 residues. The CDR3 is CASSLVVSYNEQFF. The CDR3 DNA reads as TGTGCCAGCAGCTTAGTAGTCTCCTACAATGAGCAGTTCTTC.

The CDR3 coding sequence is TGCGCCAGCAGCTTGCGGGGAATGGAAGAGACCCAGTACTTC. Amino acid sequence: CASSLRGMEETQYF. The rearrangement uses TRBV5-1 and TRBJ2-5; perhaps TRBD2 as D (5 bases). Between the trimmed V and J ends, which lost 1 base and 3 bases, there was a span of 10 bases. The CDR3 runs to 14 residues. From germline, CDR1 is SGHRS and CDR2 YFSETQ.

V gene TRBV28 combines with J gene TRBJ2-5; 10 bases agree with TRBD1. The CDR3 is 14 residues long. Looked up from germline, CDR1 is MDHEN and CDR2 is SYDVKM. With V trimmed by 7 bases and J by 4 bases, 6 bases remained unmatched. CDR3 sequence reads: CASTDRGRRETQYF. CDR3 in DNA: TGTGCCAGCACAGACAGGGGGCGACGAGAGACCCAGTACTTC.

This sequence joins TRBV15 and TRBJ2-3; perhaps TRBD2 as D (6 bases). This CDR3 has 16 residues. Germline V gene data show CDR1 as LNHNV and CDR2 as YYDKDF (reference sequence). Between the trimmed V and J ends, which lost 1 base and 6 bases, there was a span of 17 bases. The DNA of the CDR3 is TGTGCCACCAGCAGAGGGACTACCGGGCGCCGGGATACGCAGTATTTT. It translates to CATSRGTTGRRDTQYF.

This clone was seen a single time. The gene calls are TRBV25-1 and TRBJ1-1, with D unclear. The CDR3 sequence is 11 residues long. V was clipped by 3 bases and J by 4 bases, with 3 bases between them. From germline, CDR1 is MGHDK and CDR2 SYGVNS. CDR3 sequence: CASSESTEAFF. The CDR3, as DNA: TGTGCCAGCAGTGAGAGCACTGAAGCTTTCTTT. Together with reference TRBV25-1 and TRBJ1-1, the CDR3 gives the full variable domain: EADIYQTPRYLVIGTGKKITLECSQTMGHDKMYWYQQDPGMELHLIHYSYGVNSTEKGDLSSESTVSRIRTEHFPLTLESARPSHTSQYLCASSESTEAFFGQGTRLTVV.

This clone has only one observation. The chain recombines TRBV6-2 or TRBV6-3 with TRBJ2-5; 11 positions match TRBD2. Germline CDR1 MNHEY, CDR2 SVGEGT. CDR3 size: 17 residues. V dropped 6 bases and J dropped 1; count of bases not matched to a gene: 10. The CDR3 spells CASSPGSTSGGQETQYF. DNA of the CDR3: TGTGCCAGCAGCCCGGGTTCCACTAGCGGGGGCCAAGAGACCCAGTACTTC.

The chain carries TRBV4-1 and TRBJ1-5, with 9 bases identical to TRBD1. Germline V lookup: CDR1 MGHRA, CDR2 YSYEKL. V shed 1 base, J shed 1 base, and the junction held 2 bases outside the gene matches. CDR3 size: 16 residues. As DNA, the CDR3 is TGCGCCAGCAGCCAAGCCGGGACAGGGAGCAATCAGCCCCAGCATTTT. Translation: CASSQAGTGSNQPQHF.

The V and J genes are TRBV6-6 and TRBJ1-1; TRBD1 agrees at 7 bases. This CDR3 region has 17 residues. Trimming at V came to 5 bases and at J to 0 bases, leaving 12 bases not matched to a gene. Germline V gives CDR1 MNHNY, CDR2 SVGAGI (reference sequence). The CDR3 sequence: CASSPGTVFLMNTEAFF. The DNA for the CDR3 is TGTGCCAGCAGTCCCGGGACAGTCTTCCTAATGAACACTGAAGCTTTCTTT.

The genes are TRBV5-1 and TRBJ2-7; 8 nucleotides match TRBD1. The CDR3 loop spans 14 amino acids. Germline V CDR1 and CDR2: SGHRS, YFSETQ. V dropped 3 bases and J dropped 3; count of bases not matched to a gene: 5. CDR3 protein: CASSYTGGNYEQYF. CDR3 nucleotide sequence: TGCGCCAGCAGCTACACAGGGGGGAACTACGAGCAGTACTTC.

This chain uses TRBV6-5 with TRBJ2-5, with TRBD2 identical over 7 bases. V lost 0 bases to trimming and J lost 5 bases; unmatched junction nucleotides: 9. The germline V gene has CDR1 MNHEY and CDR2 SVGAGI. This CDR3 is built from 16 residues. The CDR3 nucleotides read TGTGCCAGCAGTTACTCGAGAGGCAGCGGGGATGAGACCCAGTACTTC. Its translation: CASSYSRGSGDETQYF.